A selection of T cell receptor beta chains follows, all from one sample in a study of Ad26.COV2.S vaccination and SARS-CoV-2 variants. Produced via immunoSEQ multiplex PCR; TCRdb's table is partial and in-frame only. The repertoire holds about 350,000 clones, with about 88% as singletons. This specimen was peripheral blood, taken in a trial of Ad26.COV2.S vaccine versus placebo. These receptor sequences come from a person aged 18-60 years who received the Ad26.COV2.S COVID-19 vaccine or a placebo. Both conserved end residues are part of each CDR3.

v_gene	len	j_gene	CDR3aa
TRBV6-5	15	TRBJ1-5	CASSRTGGSNQPQHF
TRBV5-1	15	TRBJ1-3	CASSLSAGSGNTIYF
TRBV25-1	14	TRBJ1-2	CASSLDRTSGGYTF
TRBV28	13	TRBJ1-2	CASSPSGQGGYTF
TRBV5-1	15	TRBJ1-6	CASSLDTGPNSPLHF
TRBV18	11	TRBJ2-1	CAAKTRDEQFF
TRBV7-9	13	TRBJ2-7	CASSSGTSHEQYF
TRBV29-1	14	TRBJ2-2	CSVVRTSGRGELFF
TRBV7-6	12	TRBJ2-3	CASSLEPDTQYF
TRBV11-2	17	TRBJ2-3	CASSLDKLAGGENTQYF
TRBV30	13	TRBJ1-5	CAWTGQGNQPQHF
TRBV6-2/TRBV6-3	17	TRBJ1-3	CASSSPGQGGGGNTIYF
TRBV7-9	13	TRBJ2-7	CASSRGTVSEQYF
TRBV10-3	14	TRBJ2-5	CAISEGSRGETQYF
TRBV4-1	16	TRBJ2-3	CASSQSGGEATDTQYF
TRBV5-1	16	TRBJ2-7	CASSLFAGERSYEQYF
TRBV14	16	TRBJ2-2	CASSAGQLKHTGELFF
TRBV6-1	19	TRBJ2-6	CASSESGTMIYSGANVLTF
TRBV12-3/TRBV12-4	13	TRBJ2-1	CASSLGLAGAWFF
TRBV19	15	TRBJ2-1	CASSILADSYNEQFF
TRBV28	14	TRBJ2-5	CASSSTRRRETQYF
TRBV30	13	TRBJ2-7	CAWSPEASYEQYF
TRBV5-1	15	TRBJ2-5	CASSPGLAEQETQYF
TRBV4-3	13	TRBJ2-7	CASSQEGGYEQYF
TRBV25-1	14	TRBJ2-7	CASSRPGQGGEQYF
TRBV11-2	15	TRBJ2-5	CASSLPGGPDQTQYF
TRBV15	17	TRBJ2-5	CATSRKGGTHLGQTQYF
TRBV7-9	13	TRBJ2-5	CASNRQGLETQYF
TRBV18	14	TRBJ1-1	CASSTGGPNTEAFF
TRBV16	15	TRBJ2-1	CASSPGTSGRIEQFF
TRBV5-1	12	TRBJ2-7	CASSSGTGEQYF
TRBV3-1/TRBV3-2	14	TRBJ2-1	CASSKSRANNEQFF
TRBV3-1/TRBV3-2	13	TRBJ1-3	CASSRGQSNTIYF
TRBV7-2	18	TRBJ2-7	CASSHYTGTGEFSYEQYF
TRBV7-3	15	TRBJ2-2	CASSLDFGGYGELFF
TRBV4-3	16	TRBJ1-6	CASSQGGGLDNSPLHF
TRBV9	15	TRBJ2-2	CASSATGRLAGELFF
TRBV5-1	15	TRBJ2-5	CASSLGGASQETQYF
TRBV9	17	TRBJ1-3	CASSVEPGQISGNTIYF
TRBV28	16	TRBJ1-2	CASSSVTRQVFHGYTF
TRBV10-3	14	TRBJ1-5	CAISKTDSNQPQHF